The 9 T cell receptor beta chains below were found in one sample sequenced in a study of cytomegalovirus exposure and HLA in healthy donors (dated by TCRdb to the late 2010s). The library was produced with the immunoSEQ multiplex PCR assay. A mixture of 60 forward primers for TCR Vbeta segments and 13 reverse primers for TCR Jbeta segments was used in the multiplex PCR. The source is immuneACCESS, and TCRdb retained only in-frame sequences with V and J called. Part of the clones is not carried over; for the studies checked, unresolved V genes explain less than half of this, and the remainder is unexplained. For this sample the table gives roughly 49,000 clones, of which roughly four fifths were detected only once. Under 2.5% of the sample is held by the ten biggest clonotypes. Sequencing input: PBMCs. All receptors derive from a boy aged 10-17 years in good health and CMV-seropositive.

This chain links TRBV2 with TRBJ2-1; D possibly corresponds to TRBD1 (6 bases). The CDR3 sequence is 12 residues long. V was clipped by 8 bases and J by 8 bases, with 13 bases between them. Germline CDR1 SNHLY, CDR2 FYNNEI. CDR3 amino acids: CASGGRVDEQFF. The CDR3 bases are TGTGCCAGCGGGGGCAGGGTCGATGAGCAGTTCTTC.

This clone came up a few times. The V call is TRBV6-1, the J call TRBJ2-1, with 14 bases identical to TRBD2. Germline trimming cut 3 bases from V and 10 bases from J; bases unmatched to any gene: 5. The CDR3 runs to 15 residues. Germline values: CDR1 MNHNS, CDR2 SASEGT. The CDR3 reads CASSDGTSGGPEQFF. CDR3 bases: TGTGCCAGCAGTGATGGGACTAGCGGGGGCCCCGAGCAGTTCTTC.

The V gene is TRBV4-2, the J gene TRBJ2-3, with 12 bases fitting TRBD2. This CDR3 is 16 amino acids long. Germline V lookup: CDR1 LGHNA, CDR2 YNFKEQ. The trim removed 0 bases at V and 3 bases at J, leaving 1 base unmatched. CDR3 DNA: TGTGCCAGCAGCCAAGATCTAGCGGGGGGGACAGATACGCAGTATTTT. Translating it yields CASSQDLAGGTDTQYF.

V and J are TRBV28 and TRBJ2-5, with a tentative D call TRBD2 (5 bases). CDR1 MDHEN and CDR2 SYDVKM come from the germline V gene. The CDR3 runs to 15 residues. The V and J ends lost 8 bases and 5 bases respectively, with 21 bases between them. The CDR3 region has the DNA TGTGCCAGCCATCCCGGTGCGACTACCTTGGAGACCCAGTACTTC. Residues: CASHPGATTLETQYF.

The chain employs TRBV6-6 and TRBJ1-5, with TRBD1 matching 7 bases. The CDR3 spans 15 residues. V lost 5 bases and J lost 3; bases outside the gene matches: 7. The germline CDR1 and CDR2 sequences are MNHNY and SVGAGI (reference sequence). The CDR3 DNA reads TGTGCCAGCAGTGACAGGGCTTCTTTCAATCAGCCCCAGCATTTT. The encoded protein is CASSDRASFNQPQHF.

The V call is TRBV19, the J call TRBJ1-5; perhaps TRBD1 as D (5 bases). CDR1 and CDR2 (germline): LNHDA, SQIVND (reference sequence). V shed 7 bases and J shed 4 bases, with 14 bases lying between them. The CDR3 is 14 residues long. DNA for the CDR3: TGTGCCAGTACTGCGGGGCAGCTTAATCAGCCCCAGCATTTT. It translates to CASTAGQLNQPQHF.

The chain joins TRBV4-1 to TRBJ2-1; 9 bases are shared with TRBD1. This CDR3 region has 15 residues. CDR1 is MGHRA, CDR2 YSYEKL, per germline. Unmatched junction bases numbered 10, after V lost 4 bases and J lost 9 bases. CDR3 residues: CASSRPGQGIGEQFF. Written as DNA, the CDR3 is TGCGCCAGCAGCCGTCCGGGACAGGGTATTGGTGAGCAGTTCTTC.

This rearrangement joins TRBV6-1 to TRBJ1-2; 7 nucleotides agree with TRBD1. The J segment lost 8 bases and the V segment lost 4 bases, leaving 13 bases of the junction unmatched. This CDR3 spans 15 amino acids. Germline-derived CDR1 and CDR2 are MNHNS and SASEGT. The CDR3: CASSGGTGEFLGYTF. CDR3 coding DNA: TGTGCCAGCAGTGGGGGTACAGGGGAGTTTCTCGGCTACACCTTC.

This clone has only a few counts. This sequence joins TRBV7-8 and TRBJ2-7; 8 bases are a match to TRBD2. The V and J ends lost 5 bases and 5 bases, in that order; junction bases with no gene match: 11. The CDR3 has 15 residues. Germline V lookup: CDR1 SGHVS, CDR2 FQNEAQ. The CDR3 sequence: CASSPFSGGWNEQYF. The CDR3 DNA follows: TGTGCCAGCAGCCCGTTCTCGGGGGGGTGGAACGAGCAGTACTTC.